One and the same sample provided the 32 T cell receptor beta chains below, sequenced in a study of blood T cell repertoires in COVID-19. The repertoire was sequenced with immunoSEQ multiplex PCR; TCRdb's copy has only in-frame clones and lacks some. The sample yields 250,000 or so clones, roughly 80% seen once. Source material: peripheral blood. The receptors were sampled from an elderly man with acute or convalescent COVID-19.

The rearrangement uses TRBV24-1 and TRBJ2-1, with 7 nucleotides matching TRBD2. Germline assignment: CDR1 KGHDR and CDR2 SFDVKD. The CDR3 has 15 residues. Trimming cost V 9 bases and J 10 bases; bases outside gene matches: 17. This CDR3 is CATSGLAGSLWEQFF. The CDR3 DNA is TGTGCCACCTCTGGGTTAGCGGGCTCGTTATGGGAGCAGTTCTTC.

The chain recombines TRBV11-2 with TRBJ2-1; TRBD1 agrees at 8 bases. The germline V gene has CDR1 SGHAT and CDR2 FQNNGV. The CDR3 runs 15 residues. V shed 4 bases, J shed 8 bases, and the junction held 10 bases outside the gene matches. The CDR3 here is CASSSRQGSNDEQFF. As DNA, the CDR3 is TGTGCCAGCAGCTCTCGACAGGGGTCCAACGATGAGCAGTTCTTC.

The chain joins TRBV12-3 or TRBV12-4 to TRBJ1-1; TRBD1 might be the D (5 bases). This CDR3 is built from 13 residues. Trimming stripped 3 bases from V and 1 base from J, with 6 bases between. CDR3: CASSFQGNTEAFF. CDR3 nucleotide sequence: TGTGCCAGCAGTTTTCAGGGGAACACTGAAGCTTTCTTT.

The chain is built from TRBV11-3 and TRBJ2-2; possibly TRBD1 for D (5 bases). CDR3 length: 16 residues. CDR1 SGHNT and CDR2 YENEEA come from the germline V gene. V was clipped by 3 bases and J by 0 bases, with 11 bases between them. CDR3 residues: CASSFGASTNTGELFF. The CDR3 coding sequence is TGTGCCAGCAGCTTTGGGGCCTCAACGAACACCGGGGAGCTGTTTTTT.

This clone was seen a few times. The V gene is TRBV6-1, the J gene TRBJ2-1; D might be TRBD1 (5 bases). This CDR3 comprises 15 residues. Germline V gives CDR1 MNHNS, CDR2 SASEGT. V lost 0 bases to trimming and J lost 3 bases, with 9 bases between them. CDR3 protein: CASSEAGRNYNEQFF. The CDR3 nucleotides are TGTGCCAGCAGTGAAGCGGGGCGAAACTACAATGAGCAGTTCTTC.

DNA for the CDR3: TGTGCCAGCAGTTTGATGGGAGTGAGCAATCAGCCCCAGCATTTT. It translates to CASSLMGVSNQPQHF. The rearrangement uses TRBV6-5 and TRBJ1-5, with no clear D. In germline, CDR1 is MNHEY, CDR2 SVGAGI. Between the trimmed V and J ends, which lost 4 bases and 1 base, there was a span of 11 bases. The CDR3 is 15 residues long.

This chain joins TRBV19 and TRBJ2-1; TRBD1 agrees at 8 bases. Germline lookup yields CDR1 LNHDA and CDR2 SQIVND (reference sequence). The V segment lost 4 bases and the J segment 5 bases; nucleotides outside the gene matches: 7. CDR3 size: 15 residues. This chain's CDR3 is CASSTGGAGNNEQFF. In nucleotides, the CDR3 is TGTGCCAGTAGTACAGGGGGCGCCGGTAACAATGAGCAGTTCTTC.

CDR3 protein: CASSFSRVGGDSPLHF. CDR3 nucleotides: TGCGCCAGCAGCTTCAGCAGGGTAGGGGGCGATTCACCCCTCCACTTT. The chain carries TRBV5-1 and TRBJ1-6; 7 bases agree with TRBD1. Per germline, CDR1 SGHRS and CDR2 YFSETQ. With V trimmed by 2 bases and J by 8 bases, 10 bases remained unmatched. The CDR3 sequence is 16 residues long.

This chain links TRBV6-5 with TRBJ1-5; D perhaps matches TRBD1 (5 bases). Trimming took off 7 bases at V and 3 bases at J, with 13 bases between the two ends. This CDR3 is 14 amino acids long. Per the germline V gene, CDR1 is MNHEY and CDR2 is SVGAGI. The chain's CDR3 is CASMGGGFNQPQHF. In DNA form, the CDR3 reads TGTGCCAGCATGGGGGGGGGATTCAATCAGCCCCAGCATTTT.

This chain joins TRBV6-5 and TRBJ2-1; TRBD2 might be the D (7 bases). This CDR3 is 14 amino acids long. Germline V CDR1 and CDR2: MNHEY, SVGAGI. The ends were cut back, 6 bases at V and 6 bases at J, with 15 bases in the middle. The CDR3 nucleotides are TGTGCCAGCAGCCCCGGGGGGCGGGGCAATGAGCAGTTCTTC. Translating gives CASSPGGRGNEQFF.

This CDR3 is CASLGQKALRDTGELFF. Here the CDR3 DNA reads TGCGCCAGCCTCGGACAGAAAGCCCTTAGAGACACCGGGGAGCTGTTTTTT. V gene TRBV10-1 combines with J gene TRBJ2-2; D might be TRBD1 (6 bases). Trimming took 8 bases from V and 3 from J, leaving 22 bases between them. This CDR3 has 17 amino acids. Germline assignment: CDR1 WNHNN and CDR2 SYGVQD (reference sequence).

V gene TRBV2 combines with J gene TRBJ1-5; the D gene is possibly TRBD1 (6 bases). CDR1 is SNHLY, CDR2 FYNNEI, per germline. The CDR3 covers 12 residues. With 7 bases removed from V and 5 bases from J, the gap between germline ends came to 9 bases. The CDR3 DNA follows: TGTGCCAGCAAACGACAGGATCAGCCCCAGCATTTT. Translating gives CASKRQDQPQHF.

For this clone: One end of the junction does not line up with germline, which may come from a read error. The rearrangement links TRBV2 to TRBJ2-4, with TRBD1 matching 9 bases. The CDR3 is made up of 15 amino acids. Germline CDR1 SNHLY, CDR2 FYNNEI. The CDR3 DNA is TGTGCCAGCAGCGAAGGAGGGGACAGGGAGGGCATTCAGTACTTC. Translation gives CASSEGGDREGIQYF.

This clone is a singleton in its sample. The V and J genes are TRBV5-1 and TRBJ2-1, with TRBD1 matching over 8 bases. The germline gives CDR1 SGHRS, CDR2 YFSETQ. The trim removed 2 bases at V and 4 bases at J, leaving 5 bases unmatched. The CDR3 sequence is 15 residues long. CDR3 DNA: TGCGCCAGCAGCTTTCATACAGGGGGTTACAATGAGCAGTTCTTC. Its protein product is CASSFHTGGYNEQFF.

The J gene is TRBJ1-2, the V gene TRBV30, with TRBD1 matching 7 bases. Trimming cost V 3 bases and J 6 bases; bases outside gene matches: 4. The CDR3 covers 12 residues. Germline V gives CDR1 GTSNPN, CDR2 SVGIG (reference sequence). As DNA, the CDR3 is TGTGCCTGGAGCCGGGACAGCCATGGCTACACCTTC. This translates into CAWSRDSHGYTF. Together with reference TRBV30 and TRBJ1-2, the CDR3 gives the full variable domain: SQTIHQWPATLVQPVGSPLSLECTVEGTSNPNLYWYRQAAGRGLQLLFYSVGIGQISSEVPQNLSASRPQDRQFILSSKKLLLSDSGFYLCAWSRDSHGYTFGSGTRLTVV.

This sequence joins TRBV11-2 and TRBJ2-1; TRBD2 matches at 9 bases. Germline V gene lookup returns CDR1 SGHAT and CDR2 FQNNGV. With 6 bases clipped from V and 0 bases from J, the junction kept 3 bases outside the gene matches. The CDR3 has 15 amino acids. CDR3 region: CASRLAGSSYNEQFF. CDR3 nucleotides: TGTGCCAGCAGGCTAGCGGGAAGCTCCTACAATGAGCAGTTCTTC.

J is TRBJ2-1 and V is TRBV6-1, with 10 bases identical to TRBD2. CDR1 is MNHNS and CDR2 is SASEGT in the germline V gene. The CDR3 consists of 15 residues. J lost 7 bases, V lost 1 base, and 4 bases had no gene match. The CDR3 is CASSEGASGSNEQFF. CDR3 coding DNA: TGTGCCAGCAGTGAAGGTGCTAGCGGGAGTAATGAGCAGTTCTTC.

This rearrangement joins TRBV19 to TRBJ1-1; TRBD1 matches 7 bases. Germline V gene lookup returns CDR1 LNHDA and CDR2 SQIVND (reference sequence). This CDR3 has 13 amino acids. V was clipped by 7 bases and J by 7 bases; unmatched bases: 9. The CDR3 spells CASKEGGWGEAFF. CDR3 nucleotide sequence: TGTGCCAGTAAGGAAGGGGGCTGGGGTGAAGCTTTCTTT. The variable domain in full, completed from reference TRBV19 and TRBJ1-1, reads DGGITQSPKYLFRKEGQNVTLSCEQNLNHDAMYWYRQDPGQGLRLIYYSQIVNDFQKGDIAEGYSVSREKKESFPLTVTSAQKNPTAFYLCASKEGGWGEAFFGQGTRLTVV.

The chain joins TRBV3-1 (or the pseudogene TRBV3-2) to TRBJ2-7; D is ambiguous. Trimming removed 1 base from V and 7 bases from J, with 11 bases in between. CDR3 length equals 13 residues. Germline values: CDR1 LGHDT, CDR2 YNNKEL (reference sequence). Written as DNA, the CDR3 is TGTGCCAGCAGCCAAGTATCACAGACGGAGCAGTACTTC. Amino acid sequence: CASSQVSQTEQYF.

V gene TRBV3-1 (or the pseudogene TRBV3-2) combines with J gene TRBJ2-2; possibly TRBD1 for D (6 bases). This CDR3 has 15 amino acids. Deletions cut 2 bases from V and 1 base from J, with 8 bases between. Per germline, CDR1 LGHDT and CDR2 YNNKEL (reference sequence). CDR3 nucleotides: TGTGCCAGCAGCCAATGGGACATGAACACCGGGGAGCTGTTTTTT. The encoded protein is CASSQWDMNTGELFF.

The chain recombines TRBV5-1 with TRBJ2-1; 9 positions agree with TRBD2. Germline assignment: CDR1 SGHRS and CDR2 YFSETQ. The length of the CDR3 is 16 residues. V lost 3 bases and J lost 9; bases outside the gene matches: 13. This CDR3 reads CASSSFTAGGPGEQFF. CDR3 DNA sequence: TGCGCCAGCAGCTCCTTTACCGCGGGGGGGCCCGGTGAGCAGTTCTTC.

The chain carries TRBV2 and TRBJ1-5; 9 bases agree with TRBD1. The V segment lost 6 bases and the J segment 5 bases; nucleotides outside the gene matches: 8. This CDR3 contains 15 residues. Germline V CDR1 and CDR2: SNHLY, FYNNEI. The CDR3 region has the DNA TGTGCCAGCAGAGCCGACAGGGGGAATTATCAGCCCCAGCATTTT. Translation: CASRADRGNYQPQHF.

This chain links TRBV27 with TRBJ1-4; TRBD1 might be the D (5 bases). The CDR3 has 13 amino acids. The V end was cut by 1 base, the J end by 7 bases, with 7 bases between. The V gene's germline CDR1 is MNHEY and CDR2 SMNVEV (reference sequence). The CDR3 is CASSLLRGEKLFF. CDR3 bases: TGTGCCAGCAGTTTATTAAGGGGTGAAAAACTGTTTTTT.

The chain links TRBV27 to TRBJ1-4, with D unclear. The CDR3 sequence is 16 residues long. V lost 5 bases, J lost 6 bases, and 19 bases lay in between. Germline-derived CDR1 and CDR2 are MNHEY and SMNVEV (reference sequence). In DNA form, the CDR3 reads TGTGCCAGCAGTCCCGGGTTGAGGTCACGGGATGAAAAACTGTTTTTT. This sequence encodes CASSPGLRSRDEKLFF.

This clone was observed a handful of times. This chain links TRBV6-6 with TRBJ1-2; TRBD1 aligns across 7 bases. The germline gives CDR1 MNHNY, CDR2 SVGAGI (reference sequence). The V gene end was trimmed by 4 bases and the J gene end by 7 bases; junction bases not matched to a gene: 12. The CDR3 covers 15 residues. CDR3 protein: CASSSRQGSLSGYTF. CDR3 sequence (DNA): TGTGCCAGCAGTTCCCGACAGGGCTCTTTATCTGGCTACACCTTC.

This clone was picked up a small number of times. This chain links TRBV5-1 with TRBJ1-2, with 11 bases matching TRBD1. CDR1 and CDR2 from the germline V gene are SGHRS and YFSETQ. CDR3 length equals 17 residues. V shed 0 bases and J 5 bases; nucleotides not matched to a gene: 9. In nucleotides, the CDR3 is TGCGCCAGCAGCTTGGATGGACAGGGGGCGCGTGAGTATGGCTACACCTTC. Protein product: CASSLDGQGAREYGYTF. Complete variable domain (other parts from reference TRBV5-1 and TRBJ1-2): KAGVTQTPRYLIKTRGQQVTLSCSPISGHRSVSWYQQTPGQGLQFLFEYFSETQRNKGNFPGRFSGRQFSNSRSEMNVSTLELGDSALYLCASSLDGQGAREYGYTFGSGTRLTVV.

The J gene is TRBJ1-2, the V gene TRBV19; TRBD1 might be the D (6 bases). V was shortened by 3 bases and J by 0 bases, with 14 bases between the two germline ends. CDR3 length: 16 residues. From germline, CDR1 is LNHDA and CDR2 SQIVND (reference sequence). The CDR3 region has the DNA TGTGCCAGTAGTATCAGCGCGGGGGCAGCTAACTATGGCTACACCTTC. Residues: CASSISAGAANYGYTF.

The chain employs TRBV19 and TRBJ1-1; 7 nucleotides agree with TRBD1. The CDR3 has 15 amino acids. J gave up 6 bases and V 10 bases, and 17 bases lay outside the gene matches. Looked up from germline, CDR1 is LNHDA and CDR2 is SQIVND (reference sequence). The CDR3 coding sequence is TGTGCCACACATGGGACAGCTACCTTTGGGGCTGAAGCTTTCTTT. It translates to CATHGTATFGAEAFF.

V and J are TRBV19 and TRBJ2-3; tentatively, D is TRBD2 (5 bases). With 10 bases removed from V and 2 bases from J, the gap between germline ends came to 16 bases. This CDR3 contains 14 residues. Germline V gene data show CDR1 as LNHDA and CDR2 as SQIVND (reference sequence). The chain's CDR3 is CATYSGEYTDTQYF. For the CDR3, the DNA is TGTGCCACCTACTCCGGGGAGTACACAGATACGCAGTATTTT. Supplemented by reference TRBV19 and TRBJ2-3, the full variable domain reads DGGITQSPKYLFRKEGQNVTLSCEQNLNHDAMYWYRQDPGQGLRLIYYSQIVNDFQKGDIAEGYSVSREKKESFPLTVTSAQKNPTAFYLCATYSGEYTDTQYFGPGTRLTVL.

The chain joins TRBV28 to TRBJ1-1; unclear D gene. The germline CDR1 and CDR2 sequences are MDHEN and SYDVKM. This CDR3 region has 12 residues. The V gene lost 10 bases and the J gene lost 5 bases, with 14 bases spanning the gap. In DNA form, the CDR3 reads TGTGCCATCCGGACGGGAGGAACTGAAGCTTTCTTT. This translates into CAIRTGGTEAFF.

V usage is TRBV5-6 and J usage is TRBJ2-1; TRBD2 agrees at 9 bases. Germline values: CDR1 SGHDT, CDR2 YYEEEE. The V segment lost 0 bases and the J segment 4 bases; nucleotides outside the gene matches: 8. CDR3 length: 17 residues. The CDR3 here is CASSLEGSGRRYNEQFF. The CDR3 coding sequence is TGTGCCAGCAGCTTGGAGGGGAGCGGGAGGAGGTACAATGAGCAGTTCTTC.

The chain is built from TRBV4-2 and TRBJ2-1; TRBD2 matches at 12 bases. The CDR3 covers 17 residues. V lost 1 base, J lost 1 base, and 2 bases stayed unmatched. Looked up from germline, CDR1 is LGHNA and CDR2 is YNFKEQ. CDR3 nucleotide sequence: TGTGCCAGCAGCCAAGTAGGGACTAGCGGGTCCTACAATGAGCAGTTCTTC. As protein: CASSQVGTSGSYNEQFF.